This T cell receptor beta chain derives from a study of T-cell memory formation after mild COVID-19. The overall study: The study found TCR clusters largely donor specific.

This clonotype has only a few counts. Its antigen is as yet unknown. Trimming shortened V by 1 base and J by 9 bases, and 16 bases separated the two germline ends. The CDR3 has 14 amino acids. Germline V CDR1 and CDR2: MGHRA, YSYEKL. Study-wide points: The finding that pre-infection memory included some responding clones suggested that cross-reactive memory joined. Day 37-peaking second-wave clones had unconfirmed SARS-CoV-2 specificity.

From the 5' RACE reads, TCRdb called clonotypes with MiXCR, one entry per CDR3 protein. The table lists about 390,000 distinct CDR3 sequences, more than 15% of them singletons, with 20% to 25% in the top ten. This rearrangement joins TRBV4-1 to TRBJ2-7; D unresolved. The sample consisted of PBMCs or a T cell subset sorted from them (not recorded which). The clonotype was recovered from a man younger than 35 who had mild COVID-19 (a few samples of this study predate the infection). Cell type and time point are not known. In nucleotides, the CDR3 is TGCGCCAGCAGCCAAGTTCAGGACGCTCCCGTGCAGTACGTC. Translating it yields CASSQVQDAPVQYV.